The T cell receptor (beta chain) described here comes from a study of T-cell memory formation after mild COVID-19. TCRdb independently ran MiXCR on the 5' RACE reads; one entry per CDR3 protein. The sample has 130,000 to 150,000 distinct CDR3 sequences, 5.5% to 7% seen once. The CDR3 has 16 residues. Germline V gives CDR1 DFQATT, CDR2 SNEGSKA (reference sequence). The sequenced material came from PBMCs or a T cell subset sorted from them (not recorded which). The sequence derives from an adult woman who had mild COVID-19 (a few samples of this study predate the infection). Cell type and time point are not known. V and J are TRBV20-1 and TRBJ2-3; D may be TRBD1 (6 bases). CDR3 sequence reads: CTSQGGGLRIPDTQYF. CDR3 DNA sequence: TGCACGTCACAAGGGGGTGGACTTCGTATCCCAGATACGCAGTATTTT.